This TCR beta chain was captured in a study of blood T cell repertoires in COVID-19 (dated by TCRdb to the early 2020s). As for the study more broadly: Collaborator samples came from the United States, Italy and Spain and covered acute and convalescent phases of COVID-19. The prospective study material was composed of cDNA or gDNA derived from T cells, B-cell-depleted T cells, or PBMCs. The dataset comprised deeply sampled blood TCRbeta repertoires from subjects exposed to, actively infected with, or recovered from COVID-19. The repertoires were released in a freely available public database intended as a resource for research on the immune response to SARS-CoV-2. The samples were drawn from the first 160 participants of the ongoing ImmuneRACE study and from some 1,300 subjects provided by 6 global collaborators. Nearly every sample came with metadata listing a de-identified subject ID, COVID-19 status, age in years and sex. Where HLA class I and class II types were available, the types were taken from metadata supplied by the sample provider, not from assay-based typing.

The CDR3 sequence holds 12 residues, the cysteine and phenylalanine included. The entry retains the CDR3 DNA only, 36 bases that are in frame from base 1. The germline V gene encodes CDR1 MDHEN and CDR2 SYDVKM. Whole blood was collected in K2EDTA tubes by collaborating institutions according to the institutions' own protocols. For TCRbeta analysis, collaborators shipped samples as frozen whole blood, isolated PBMCs, or DNA extracted from either of those sample types. Points the paper makes about the study in general: Clinical and demographic metadata were provided uncurated, with the amount varying by source and participant.

With regard to this clone: Its antigen remains undetermined. One end of the junction fails to match germline, which may point to a read error.

The immunoSEQ Assay, a bias-controlled multiplex PCR, was used to amplify TCRbeta CDR3 regions from genomic DNA. On the study's bioinformatics: The number of nucleated cells in each sample was estimated by amplification of reference gene primers within the assay. To quantify the absolute abundance of each unique TCRbeta CDR3 rearrangement, sequence reads were collapsed and filtered. For each sample, productive Simpson clonality was calculated as the square root of Simpson's diversity index across productive rearrangements. Drawn from immuneACCESS, this table holds only the in-frame rearrangements with V and J called that TCRdb kept. Clones are partly lost; checked studies trace under half to an unresolved V gene and leave the rest unexplained. The V and J calls and clone size are taken from that table; D and trimming were inferred from the DNA. The sample table lists around 160,000 clones, approximately 81% of them with a count of one. The ten top clones hold around 40% of the sample.

Sequenced material: peripheral blood. The chain joins TRBV28 to TRBJ2-7, with the D gene not clear enough to name. The clonotype was recovered from a human donor in a cohort sampled during active COVID-19. The CDR3 corresponds to CATKASEYAQYF. Here is the DNA: TGTGCCACCAAGGCCTCGGAGTACGCGCAGTACTTC. The full variable domain, completed from the reference TRBV28 and TRBJ2-7 proteins outside the CDR3, reads DVKVTQSSRYLVKRTGEKVFLECVQDMDHENMFWYRQDPGLGLRLIYFSYDVKMKEKGDIPEGYSVSREKKERFSLILESASTNQTSMYLCATKASEYAQYFGPGTRLTVT.